Each of the 9 T cell receptor beta chains below was sequenced from the same sample in a study of T cell responses to AZD1222 COVID-19 vaccine. Profiled with immunoSEQ multiplex PCR; TCRdb holds only in-frame clones, not every one. Found here are 140,000 or so clones, about 94% of them singletons; the top ten hold 4%. Specimen: peripheral blood, collected 28 days after the second AZD1222 dose. These receptors came from an adult who received the AZD1222 COVID-19 vaccine.

J is TRBJ2-2 and V is TRBV6-1, with TRBD2 matching over 13 bases. V shed 1 base, J shed 4 bases, and the junction held 12 bases outside the gene matches. The CDR3 has 20 amino acids. Germline CDR1 reads MNHNS; CDR2 reads SASEGT. The CDR3 DNA follows: TGTGCCAGCAGTGAAGATTCGGGACTAGCGGGATTTTTGGGCACCGGGGAGCTGTTTTTT. Its translation is CASSEDSGLAGFLGTGELFF.

The rearrangement links TRBV6-5 to TRBJ2-7; perhaps TRBD2 as D (6 bases). This CDR3 comprises 14 residues. The V and J ends lost 6 bases and 6 bases respectively, with 18 bases between them. Germline assignment: CDR1 MNHEY and CDR2 SVGAGI. This CDR3 is CASSKNSERVEQYF. DNA for the CDR3: TGTGCCAGCAGCAAAAATAGCGAGCGGGTCGAGCAGTACTTC.

The V and J genes are TRBV6-6 and TRBJ2-1; D gene uncertain. The CDR3 is 15 amino acids. CDR1 and CDR2 (germline): MNHNY, SVGAGI (reference sequence). V lost 2 bases and J lost 5, with 13 bases in between. The CDR3 nucleotides are TGTGCCAGCAGTTACGCCAGCGTGTTTAACAATGAGCAGTTCTTC. This codes for CASSYASVFNNEQFF.

J is TRBJ2-5 and V is TRBV29-1; D is undetermined. Germline V gene sequence: CDR1 SQVTM, CDR2 ANQGSEA. The CDR3 contains 12 residues. V was shortened by 2 bases and J by 2 bases, with 6 bases between the two germline ends. This CDR3 is CSVESRQETQYF. As DNA, the CDR3 is TGCAGCGTTGAATCCAGACAAGAGACCCAGTACTTC.

The CDR3 here is CASSPTGTPQKETQYF. The CDR3 bases are TGTGCCAGCAGCCCGACAGGGACGCCCCAAAAAGAGACCCAGTACTTC. The gene calls are TRBV13 and TRBJ2-5; 7 nucleotides align to TRBD1. The germline CDR1 and CDR2 sequences are PRHDT and FYEKMQ (reference sequence). V was pared by 5 bases and J by 3 bases, with 12 bases of the junction left unmatched. The CDR3 extends over 16 amino acids.

V and J are TRBV4-1 and TRBJ2-5, with TRBD2 identical over 11 bases. The CDR3 is 17 amino acids. The junction had 9 bases not matched to a gene; V was cut back by 1 base and J by 5 bases. Germline CDR1 MGHRA, CDR2 YSYEKL. In DNA form, the CDR3 reads TGCGCCAGCAGCCAAGTTCCTCTAGCGGGGGGAATTGAGACCCAGTACTTC. Its protein product is CASSQVPLAGGIETQYF.

V and J are TRBV9 and TRBJ1-2, with 7 bases matching TRBD1. J was trimmed by 7 bases and V by 2 bases; bases with no gene match: 2. Germline assignment: CDR1 SGDLS and CDR2 YYNGEE. The CDR3 is made up of 12 amino acids. CDR3 coding DNA: TGTGCCAGCAGCGTGCGACAGGGTGGCTACACCTTC. Translation: CASSVRQGGYTF.

V and J are TRBV24-1 and TRBJ2-7; perhaps TRBD2 as D (6 bases). The V gene's germline CDR1 is KGHDR and CDR2 SFDVKD. The V end was cut by 5 bases, the J end by 0 bases, with 7 bases between. This CDR3 is built from 13 residues. The CDR3 sequence is CATSGAGSYEQYF. As DNA, the CDR3 is TGTGCCACCAGTGGAGCGGGCTCCTACGAGCAGTACTTC.

The chain combines TRBV4-3 with TRBJ2-3; D is possibly TRBD2 (6 bases). Germline V lookup: CDR1 LGHNA, CDR2 YSLEER. The CDR3 extends over 16 amino acids. Trimming removed 0 bases at V and 3 bases at J, with 13 bases between. The CDR3, as DNA: TGCGCCAGCAGCCAAGAAGGTGTGGGGGGTACAGATACGCAGTATTTT. Protein product: CASSQEGVGGTDTQYF.